This T cell receptor (beta chain) was retrieved from a study of cytomegalovirus exposure and HLA in healthy donors. The study ran its PCR with 60 Vbeta and 13 Jbeta primers. The data were produced by immunoSEQ multiplex PCR, yet TCRdb's version contains in-frame clones alone and is incomplete. The sample has 80,000 to 100,000 clones, roughly 70% seen once. This CDR3 comprises 13 residues. Germline loops: CDR1 LNHDA, CDR2 SQIVND (reference sequence). V was clipped by 6 bases and J by 1 base, with 9 bases between them. The source is a man in his fifties in good health and CMV-seronegative. The chain couples TRBV19 to TRBJ1-1, with D maybe TRBD1 (6 bases). The sequenced sample was PBMCs. This CDR3 reads CASRPDRNTEAFF. CDR3 bases: TGTGCCAGTAGACCGGACAGGAACACTGAAGCTTTCTTT.